These 21 T cell receptor beta chains share one sample of origin, sequenced in a study of T cell changes during pregnancy in multiple sclerosis. Assay: immunoSEQ multiplex PCR; the TCRdb copy retains only in-frame clones and omits some. This table holds tens of thousands of clones, 94% found once. The sequenced sample was CD4+ T cells from peripheral blood mononuclear cells, obtained in the second trimester of pregnancy. The receptors derive from a female donor with multiple sclerosis, enrolled in a pregnancy study.

This clone has a single count. V is TRBV5-1 and J is TRBJ1-5; TRBD1 is a possible D gene (5 bases). CDR1 is SGHRS and CDR2 is YFSETQ in the germline V gene. V lost 1 base and J 5 bases, leaving 13 bases between the germline ends. The CDR3 consists of 15 residues. The CDR3 DNA reads TGCGCCAGCAGCTTGTCGGGGGAAGGGGATCAGCCCCAGCATTTT. It encodes CASSLSGEGDQPQHF.

The V and J genes are TRBV6-5 and TRBJ1-5; D not certain. This CDR3 is 13 amino acids long. Germline-derived CDR1 and CDR2 are MNHEY and SVGAGI. V lost 2 bases, J lost 6 bases, and 8 bases lay in between. The CDR3: CASSYGERQPQHF. The CDR3, as DNA: TGTGCCAGCAGTTACGGGGAGCGTCAGCCCCAGCATTTT.

The rearrangement joins TRBV19 to TRBJ2-7, with TRBD1 as a possible D gene (6 bases). CDR3 length: 15 residues. CDR1 LNHDA and CDR2 SQIVND come from the germline V gene (reference sequence). Trimming took 6 bases from V and 0 from J, leaving 15 bases between them. The CDR3 spells CASRARAGVSYEQYF. CDR3 bases: TGTGCCAGTAGGGCCAGGGCAGGGGTCTCCTACGAGCAGTACTTC.

The chain carries TRBV18 and TRBJ1-6; TRBD1 agrees at 7 bases. The CDR3 covers 17 residues. CDR1 and CDR2 from the germline V gene are KGHSH and LQKENI. Trimming at V came to 3 bases and at J to 2 bases, leaving 7 bases not matched to a gene. The CDR3 DNA sequence: TGTGCCAGCTCACCTGACGGACAGGCCGCCTATAATTCACCCCTCCACTTT. Its translation: CASSPDGQAAYNSPLHF.

This chain links TRBV7-9 with TRBJ1-1, with a tentative D call TRBD1 (6 bases). The CDR3 consists of 14 residues. CDR1 and CDR2 from the germline V gene are SEHNR and FQNEAQ (reference sequence). The V end was cut by 1 base, the J end by 5 bases, with 11 bases between. CDR3 sequence: CASSLGQVLTEAFF. CDR3 nucleotide sequence: TGTGCCAGCAGCTTAGGACAGGTTCTGACTGAAGCTTTCTTT.

The chain links TRBV6-1 to TRBJ1-2, with D unclear. The CDR3 covers 15 residues. Trimming took 1 base from V and 2 from J, leaving 11 bases between them. Germline-derived CDR1 and CDR2 are MNHNS and SASEGT. CDR3 residues: CASSEGHSPNYGYTF. In nucleotides, the CDR3 is TGTGCCAGCAGTGAAGGGCACAGTCCGAACTATGGCTACACCTTC.

The chain is built from TRBV6-6 and TRBJ1-5; D unresolved. Germline V lookup: CDR1 MNHNY, CDR2 SVGAGI (reference sequence). V lost 7 bases and J lost 2, with 15 bases in between. The CDR3 extends over 15 amino acids. CDR3 amino acids: CASTPEVGGNQPQHF. DNA of the CDR3: TGTGCCAGCACCCCGGAAGTGGGAGGCAATCAGCCCCAGCATTTT.

V and J are TRBV2 and TRBJ2-5; 8 bases line up with TRBD1. This CDR3 spans 15 amino acids. Germline CDR1 SNHLY, CDR2 FYNNEI. After removal of 4 bases from V and 4 bases from J, the junction contained 8 bases not matched to a gene. The CDR3 nucleotides read TGTGCCAGCAGTGCGACAGGGGCCCGGGGAGAGACCCAGTACTTC. This encodes CASSATGARGETQYF.

The chain is built from TRBV5-3 and TRBJ1-6; a weak D match, TRBD1 (5 bases). TRBV5-3 is treated as an ORF (open reading frame) with a function not yet certain. This CDR3 is 15 amino acids long. Trimming pared 1 base from V and 10 bases from J, leaving 15 bases between. The CDR3 DNA sequence: TGTGCCAGAAGCTTGTTAAGGGGCTCATGGTCACCCCTCCACTTT. The encoded protein is CARSLLRGSWSPLHF.

The chain recombines TRBV9 with TRBJ2-7, with 7 bases identical to TRBD2. Per germline, CDR1 SGDLS and CDR2 YYNGEE. V shed 6 bases, J shed 2 bases, and the junction held 11 bases outside the gene matches. This CDR3 is 15 amino acids long. The CDR3 nucleotides read TGTGCCAGCATATGTGGATGGGCGGGAGCCTACGAGCAGTACTTC. Translating gives CASICGWAGAYEQYF.

The chain uses TRBV25-1 and TRBJ1-3, with 9 bases fitting TRBD1. Trimming at V came to 3 bases and at J to 3 bases, leaving 12 bases not matched to a gene. CDR1 is MGHDK, CDR2 SYGVNS, per germline. The CDR3 sequence is 18 residues long. CDR3 sequence reads: CASSEGDRGRTLGNTIYF. As DNA, the CDR3 is TGTGCCAGCAGTGAGGGAGACAGGGGGAGAACTCTTGGAAACACCATATATTTT.

V gene TRBV10-1 combines with J gene TRBJ1-1, with D possibly being TRBD1 (5 bases). The CDR3 runs to 14 residues. Germline V gene data show CDR1 as WNHNN and CDR2 as SYGVQD (reference sequence). V was shortened by 3 bases and J by 4 bases, with 12 bases between the two germline ends. CDR3 protein: CASSDGGPSTEAFF. The CDR3 bases are TGCGCCAGCAGTGACGGGGGACCAAGCACTGAAGCTTTCTTT.

The V gene is TRBV19, the J gene TRBJ1-4; possibly TRBD1 for D (5 bases). Germline lookup yields CDR1 LNHDA and CDR2 SQIVND (reference sequence). Trimming took off 8 bases at V and 10 bases at J, with 17 bases between the two ends. This CDR3 comprises 13 residues. As DNA, the CDR3 is TGTGCCAGTGGCGCAGAGACAGTCAGAAAACTGTTTTTT. It codes for CASGAETVRKLFF. Combining the CDR3 with reference TRBV19 and TRBJ1-4 gives the whole variable domain DGGITQSPKYLFRKEGQNVTLSCEQNLNHDAMYWYRQDPGQGLRLIYYSQIVNDFQKGDIAEGYSVSREKKESFPLTVTSAQKNPTAFYLCASGAETVRKLFFGSGTQLSVL.

In nucleotides, the CDR3 is TGTGCCAGCAGTGACAGGGATGAGGCCTATGGCTACACCTTC. Amino acid sequence: CASSDRDEAYGYTF. The rearrangement links TRBV25-1 to TRBJ1-2; D is perhaps TRBD1 (5 bases). The CDR3 is made up of 14 amino acids. Trimming took 3 bases from V and 4 from J, leaving 12 bases between them. The germline CDR1 and CDR2 sequences are MGHDK and SYGVNS.

The chain joins TRBV19 to TRBJ1-2, with 7 bases aligning to TRBD1. The CDR3 is 15 residues long. Germline trimming cut 1 base from V and 4 bases from J; bases unmatched to any gene: 6. Germline V gene lookup returns CDR1 LNHDA and CDR2 SQIVND (reference sequence). CDR3 in amino acids: CASSIAGTEGYGYTF. The CDR3 bases are TGTGCCAGTAGTATAGCCGGGACAGAAGGCTATGGCTACACCTTC.

The chain links TRBV7-9 to TRBJ2-1, with 8 bases identical to TRBD2. Germline loops: CDR1 SEHNR, CDR2 FQNEAQ (reference sequence). This CDR3 contains 15 residues. V was clipped by 5 bases and J by 9 bases; unmatched bases: 12. The CDR3 sequence is CASSPGLVESSEQFF. The CDR3 region has the DNA TGTGCCAGCAGCCCGGGACTAGTCGAGTCGAGTGAGCAGTTCTTC.

This sequence joins TRBV6-1 and TRBJ2-4, with TRBD1 matching over 7 bases. Germline assignment: CDR1 MNHNS and CDR2 SASEGT. V lost 2 bases, J lost 6 bases, and 13 bases stayed unmatched. The CDR3 loop spans 17 amino acids. CDR3 DNA: TGTGCCAGCAGTGAAATGGCAGGGGGAAAATTAGGAAACATTCAGTACTTC. Translation gives CASSEMAGGKLGNIQYF.

This sequence joins TRBV2 and TRBJ2-2, with 11 bases aligning to TRBD2. The V gene's germline CDR1 is SNHLY and CDR2 FYNNEI. V was pared by 7 bases and J by 7 bases, with 11 bases of the junction left unmatched. This CDR3 is 16 amino acids long. The CDR3 reads CASILTSGGRDGELFF. CDR3 DNA: TGTGCCAGCATCCTCACTAGCGGGGGACGGGACGGGGAGCTGTTTTTT.

The V gene is TRBV4-2, the J gene TRBJ2-3, with TRBD2 matching over 9 bases. The germline gives CDR1 LGHNA, CDR2 YNFKEQ. This CDR3 comprises 18 residues. The V and J ends lost 1 base and 2 bases, in that order; junction bases with no gene match: 10. For the CDR3, the DNA is TGTGCCAGCAGCCAAGGAGTCTTGCGGGGGGGATCCACAGATACGCAGTATTTT. This sequence encodes CASSQGVLRGGSTDTQYF.

Only one count was recorded for this clone. The V call is TRBV5-1, the J call TRBJ1-4; 8 nucleotides align to TRBD1. CDR3 length equals 17 residues. The V and J ends lost 4 bases and 3 bases, in that order; junction bases with no gene match: 11. Germline lookup yields CDR1 SGHRS and CDR2 YFSETQ. The DNA of the CDR3 is TGCGCCAGCAGCCCAGGACAGGGAAAACCTTCTAATGAAAAACTGTTTTTT. Protein: CASSPGQGKPSNEKLFF.

This chain links TRBV6-6 with TRBJ2-1; D may be TRBD1 (6 bases). The germline V gene encodes CDR1 MNHNY and CDR2 SVGAGI (reference sequence). The V gene lost 5 bases and the J gene lost 7 bases, with 18 bases spanning the gap. The CDR3 consists of 15 residues. CDR3 bases: TGTGCCAGCAGTGCGCCAGTACAGGGTTTGAATGAGCAGTTCTTC. Translating it yields CASSAPVQGLNEQFF.